One and the same sample provided the 15 T cell receptor beta chains below, sequenced in a study of blood T cells in healthy people across ages. With a J-beta primer mix and a sample-barcoded 5' primer, a second PCR ran roughly 6 to 12 cycles. In TCRdb, the 5' RACE reads were re-called with MiXCR into one record per CDR3 protein. Of about 1.5 million distinct CDR3 sequences in the sample, roughly 43% are singletons; the top ten hold less than 5%. Sequences were obtained from blood. The receptor set was obtained from a woman between 18 and 29 years old in good health.

This clonotype was seen at least ten times. The V and J genes are TRBV9 and TRBJ2-3, with 7 bases identical to TRBD1. After removal of 3 bases from V and 3 bases from J, the junction contained 7 bases not matched to a gene. From germline, CDR1 is SGDLS and CDR2 YYNGEE. The CDR3 totals 15 residues. In DNA form, the CDR3 reads TGTGCCAGCAGCGGAATACCCAGGGGGACAGATACGCAGTATTTT. Protein sequence: CASSGIPRGTDTQYF.

A remark on this clonotype: At one end the junction does not follow the germline gene, possibly because of a read error. The chain carries TRBV28 and TRBJ2-7; D unresolved. This CDR3 is 11 amino acids long. Germline CDR1 reads MDHEN; CDR2 reads SYDVKM. The CDR3 nucleotides read TGTACCAGCAGTTTTAGGGCTAAGCAGTACTTC. This sequence encodes CTSSFRAKQYF.

As concerns this clonotype: Given the absence of the conserved phenylalanine or tryptophan at the CDR3 end, a read error is likely. The chain carries TRBV29-1 and TRBJ1-2, with 11 bases lining up with TRBD1. Per germline, CDR1 SQVTM and CDR2 ANQGSEA. The V and J ends lost 4 bases and 8 bases, in that order; junction bases with no gene match: 6. CDR3 size: 13 residues. The CDR3 is CSVADRGPRGYTI. In DNA, the CDR3 is TGCAGCGTTGCGGACAGGGGGCCGCGAGGCTACACCATC.

The chain joins TRBV10-1 to TRBJ2-5; 8 bases match TRBD2. The trim removed 9 bases at V and 0 bases at J, leaving 9 bases unmatched. The CDR3 is made up of 15 amino acids. Germline V gene lookup returns CDR1 WNHNN and CDR2 SYGVQD (reference sequence). CDR3 in amino acids: CASKKAGAYQETQYF. The CDR3 DNA sequence: TGCGCCAGTAAAAAAGCGGGGGCCTACCAAGAGACCCAGTACTTC.

Only a few counts were recorded for this clonotype. The V call is TRBV4-1, the J call TRBJ2-1; maybe TRBD2 (6 bases). Trimming pared 3 bases from V and 0 bases from J, leaving 15 bases between. This CDR3 has 17 amino acids. Per the germline V gene, CDR1 is MGHRA and CDR2 is YSYEKL. The CDR3 DNA reads TGCGCCAGCAGCCACGATTTGGACGGGAGCTCCTACAATGAGCAGTTCTTC. Its protein is CASSHDLDGSSYNEQFF.

V is TRBV4-3 and J is TRBJ2-2; the D gene is possibly TRBD1 (5 bases). The ends were cut back, 4 bases at V and 4 bases at J, with 13 bases in the middle. The germline CDR1 and CDR2 sequences are LGHNA and YSLEER. The CDR3 covers 15 residues. The CDR3 DNA is TGCGCCAGCAGCCGAAGTCTACAGGCCACCGGGGAGCTGTTTTTT. This sequence encodes CASSRSLQATGELFF.

The V and J genes are TRBV2 and TRBJ1-2; 8 nucleotides line up with TRBD1. The CDR3 consists of 13 residues. Germline CDR1 is SNHLY and CDR2 is FYNNEI. The V segment lost 6 bases and the J segment 6 bases; nucleotides outside the gene matches: 6. The CDR3 region has the DNA TGTGCCAGCAGCGGACAGGGTCTAAATGGCTACACCTTC. It encodes CASSGQGLNGYTF.

This clonotype was detected a few times. The chain combines TRBV6-2 or TRBV6-3 with TRBJ1-2, with 7 bases lining up with TRBD1. Trimming cost V 8 bases and J 7 bases; bases outside gene matches: 7. The germline V gene encodes CDR1 MNHEY and CDR2 SVGEGT. The CDR3 covers 12 residues. CDR3 protein: CASADRRGGYTF. For the CDR3, the DNA is TGTGCCAGCGCGGACAGGCGAGGTGGCTACACCTTC.

This clonotype has a handful of counts. The rearrangement links TRBV7-2 to TRBJ2-1; D gene ambiguous. The CDR3 consists of 13 residues. Germline V gives CDR1 SGHTA, CDR2 FQGNSA. V lost 2 bases and J lost 2, with 4 bases in between. The CDR3 reads CASSLFAYNEQFF. CDR3 bases: TGTGCCAGCAGCTTATTCGCCTACAATGAGCAGTTCTTC.

The chain carries TRBV7-9 and TRBJ2-2, with D unclear. Germline V gene data show CDR1 as SEHNR and CDR2 as FQNEAQ (reference sequence). This CDR3 spans 14 amino acids. The V end was cut by 5 bases, the J end by 4 bases, with 11 bases between. CDR3 nucleotides: TGTGCCAGCAGCCCGATAAAACGCACCGGGGAGCTGTTTTTT. Residues: CASSPIKRTGELFF.

The chain has TRBV7-2 and TRBJ2-7; D might be TRBD2 (5 bases). Germline V gives CDR1 SGHTA, CDR2 FQGNSA. CDR3 length: 14 residues. V was shortened by 5 bases and J by 3 bases, with 14 bases between the two germline ends. CDR3 DNA: TGTGCCAGCAGCGTATGGGCGGGTGTCTACGAGCAGTACTTC. Residues: CASSVWAGVYEQYF.

The V call is TRBV7-3, the J call TRBJ2-1; D may be TRBD1 (6 bases). The CDR3 is made up of 13 amino acids. Germline V CDR1 and CDR2: SGHTA, FQGTGA. V was cut by 3 bases and J by 10 bases, with 13 bases left in between. The CDR3 spells CASSFMGAREQFF. CDR3 coding DNA: TGTGCCAGCAGCTTCATGGGGGCACGGGAGCAGTTCTTC.

This clonotype turned up a few times. The rearrangement uses TRBV7-2 and TRBJ2-7; D might be TRBD1 (6 bases). The assigned J gene may be wrong: the sequence end matches TRBJ2-5 better. CDR1 is SGHTA, CDR2 FQGNSA, per germline. CDR3 size: 15 residues. CDR3 sequence: CASSLDRVWGETQYF. CDR3 bases: TGTGCCAGCAGCTTAGACAGGGTGTGGGGAGAGACCCAGTACTTC.

The gene calls are TRBV30 and TRBJ1-2, with TRBD1 as a possible D gene (5 bases). The V end lost 8 bases, the J end lost 7 bases, and 14 bases lay between the germline ends. CDR3 length: 11 amino acids. Germline assignment: CDR1 GTSNPN and CDR2 SVGIG (reference sequence). The CDR3 loop is CARGPLTGYTF. CDR3 DNA sequence: TGTGCCCGGGGCCCCCTCACTGGCTACACCTTC.

The genes are TRBV5-1 and TRBJ1-1, with a possible D match to TRBD1 (6 bases). Germline lookup yields CDR1 SGHRS and CDR2 YFSETQ. This CDR3 contains 15 residues. V lost 0 bases, J lost 4 bases, and 13 bases lay in between. CDR3 DNA sequence: TGCGCCAGCAGCTTGGCATACAGGGAATCCACTGAAGCTTTCTTT. The encoded protein is CASSLAYRESTEAFF.